This entry features one T cell receptor (beta chain) sequence. Antigen unknown. Sequencing used immunoSEQ multiplex PCR; TCRdb keeps in-frame clones, though not all of them. In the table there are just under 30,000 clones, about 83% of which are singletons. This entry belongs to a study of early stage breast cancer tumors. Study results and limitations: Blood repertoires resembled normal breast more than tumor.

This TCR came from a person between 50 and 60 years old with breast cancer. Sequencing was carried out using blood.

As DNA, the CDR3 is TGTGCCAGCAGCTTACGACTAGGTGGCGCAGATACGCAGTATTTT. Amino acids: CASSLRLGGADTQYF. This chain joins TRBV7-2 and TRBJ2-3; tentatively, D is TRBD2 (6 bases). This CDR3 is 15 amino acids long. Germline CDR1 SGHTA, CDR2 FQGNSA. V dropped 2 bases and J dropped 4 bases, with 13 bases sitting between them.